This entry is about one T cell receptor (beta chain). Its specificity is not known. Primers included in the PCR were 60 Vbeta and 13 Jbeta primers. Data came from immunoSEQ multiplex PCR; TCRdb stores just in-frame clones and leaves some out. The sample records about 87,000 clones, 74% being singletons. The sample belongs to a study of cytomegalovirus exposure and HLA in healthy donors. The study's findings and limits: Cytomegalovirus status, reportedly, was diagnosed with high specificity and sensitivity by the classifier. Specificity for CMV antigens was confirmed in vitro for three of the CMV-associated chains.

Germline V gene lookup returns CDR1 SEHNR and CDR2 FQNEAQ (reference sequence). The CDR3 is 12 residues long. V was trimmed by 4 bases and J by 11 bases, leaving 14 bases between them. V gene TRBV7-9 combines with J gene TRBJ1-1, with D maybe TRBD1 (6 bases). The sequenced sample was PBMCs. The receptor comes from a man aged 25 to 40 in good health and CMV-seropositive. CDR3 bases: TGTGCCAGCAGCTCATTCGGGACACGGGCTTTCTTT. It specifies CASSSFGTRAFF.